This T cell receptor (beta chain) derives from a study of blood T cell repertoires in COVID-19. Using immunoSEQ multiplex PCR, the repertoire was profiled, and TCRdb retains in-frame clones only, with some absent. This table has over 300,000 clones, about 85% appearing once. In this sample, this clone turned up once. The CDR3 runs to 13 residues. Trimming took off 3 bases at V and 7 bases at J, with 12 bases between the two ends. Germline-derived CDR1 and CDR2 are MNHEY and SMNVEV (reference sequence). Specimen: PBMCs or T cells enriched from blood (not recorded which). The chain carries TRBV27 and TRBJ1-2; possible D gene TRBD1, 6 bases. This receptor was identified in a woman in her thirties who had recovered from COVID-19. This CDR3 reads CASSFRGGRGYTF. The CDR3 DNA sequence: TGTGCCAGCAGTTTCAGGGGCGGACGTGGCTACACCTTC.